The TCR beta chain described here comes from a study of T cells in Graves' hyperthyroidism and ophthalmopathy. Amplification of TCR beta CDR3 regions used RNA as the template. TCR CDR3 regions were first amplified by RT-PCR with HTBI primers. In TCRdb, the multiplex PCR reads were re-called with MiXCR into one record per CDR3 protein. In the table there are about 340,000 distinct CDR3 sequences, roughly 21% of which are singletons. Germline assignment: CDR1 SGHTA and CDR2 FQGNSA. This CDR3 has 18 residues. With V trimmed by 5 bases and J by 0 bases, 9 bases remained unmatched. This clonotype was counted at least ten times.

The rearrangement uses TRBV7-2 and TRBJ2-1; 11 positions agree with TRBD2. The sequencing input was blood. The sequence was obtained from a woman aged 50 to 65 with Graves' hyperthyroidism. This chain's CDR3 is CASSPPSSGGSSYNEQFF. CDR3 DNA sequence: TGTGCCAGCAGCCCACCGTCTAGCGGGGGGAGCTCCTACAATGAGCAGTTCTTC.